This is a list of T cell receptor beta chains from one sample in a study of PD-1 blockade in classical Hodgkin lymphoma. Method: immunoSEQ multiplex PCR; TCRdb's copy keeps in-frame clones and lacks some. The table includes over 20,000 clones, approximately 85% detected once. The specimen comprised peripheral blood mononuclear cells (PBMCs), sampled before the fourth cycle of nivolumab. All receptors derive from a human donor with classical Hodgkin lymphoma. Each CDR3 is given with its conserved first and last residue. Fields, in order: V gene, D gene, J gene, clone size, CDR3 protein, CDR3 DNA. A D gene is named only where the DNA matches it firmly. Some rows have no size entry. The others give once, few or many, or a class for an expanded clone.

>TRBV19|.|TRBJ1-4|.
CASNQFAANEKLFF
TGTGCCAGTAACCAGTTCGCGGCTAATGAAAAACTGTTTTTT
>TRBV6-1|.|TRBJ2-7|.
CASSFPKGVGYF
TGTGCCAGCAGCTTCCCCAAGGGGGTGGGGTACTTC
>TRBV7-2|.|TRBJ1-5|few
CASSFNVVNQPQHF
TGTGCCAGCAGCTTCAATGTGGTCAATCAGCCCCAGCATTTT
>TRBV10-3|.|TRBJ2-3|.
CAIRWTSGTDTQYF
TGTGCCATCAGGTGGACAAGTGGCACAGATACGCAGTATTTT
>TRBV20-1|.|TRBJ1-6|.
CSASAQETPSF
TGCAGTGCTAGCGCACAGGAAACTCCATCCTTT
>TRBV11-2|.|TRBJ2-3|few
CASSIGQVYTQYF
TGTGCCAGCAGCATCGGACAAGTTTATACGCAGTATTTT
>TRBV7-2|.|TRBJ2-3|.
CASSFGGDPAYTDTQYF
TGTGCCAGCAGTTTCGGAGGGGACCCCGCATACACAGATACGCAGTATTTT
>TRBV4-1|.|TRBJ2-7|.
CASSPGMLGVEQYF
TGCGCCAGCAGCCCGGGAATGCTAGGGGTCGAGCAGTACTTC
>TRBV19|.|TRBJ1-5|few
CASRPTGGQPQHF
TGTGCCAGTAGACCTACGGGTGGGCAGCCCCAGCATTTT
>TRBV5-5|TRBD1|TRBJ1-2|.
CASSTGTGYGYTF
TGTGCCAGCAGCACCGGGACAGGCTATGGCTACACCTTC
>TRBV7-9|.|TRBJ1-4|.
CASSLGTVNEKLFF
TGTGCCAGCAGCTTAGGGACAGTTAATGAAAAACTGTTTTTT
>TRBV7-3|.|TRBJ2-2|.
CASSLVASPGGTGELFF
TGTGCCAGCAGCTTAGTGGCCAGCCCTGGGGGTACCGGGGAGCTGTTTTTT
>TRBV4-3|.|TRBJ1-5|few
CASSQGLSNQPQHF
TGCGCCAGCAGCCAAGGGCTGAGCAATCAGCCCCAGCATTTT
>TRBV19|TRBD1|TRBJ2-7|.
CASTPGTGDYEQYF
TGTGCCAGTACCCCTGGGACAGGGGACTACGAGCAGTACTTC
>TRBV15|.|TRBJ2-6|.
CATSRDLSVSGANVLTF
TGTGCCACCAGCAGAGATCTCTCCGTCTCTGGGGCCAACGTCCTGACTTTC
>TRBV5-1|.|TRBJ2-7|once
CASSTDQFVHEQYF
TGCGCCAGCAGCACCGACCAATTCGTCCACGAGCAGTACTTC
>TRBV10-3|.|TRBJ2-5|once
CAISDGGETQYF
TGTGCCATCAGTGACGGAGGGGAGACCCAGTACTTC
>TRBV2|.|TRBJ2-2|.
CASSSDSYTGELFF
TGTGCCAGCAGTTCGGACTCGTACACCGGGGAGCTGTTTTTT
>TRBV7-2|.|TRBJ2-2|few
CASSIRVGTGELFF
TGTGCCAGCAGCATCAGGGTAGGGACCGGGGAGCTGTTTTTT
>TRBV18|TRBD1|TRBJ2-7|.
CASSPQGAITYEQYF
TGTGCCAGCTCACCACAGGGGGCGATAACCTACGAGCAGTACTTC
>TRBV27|TRBD1|TRBJ2-7|.
CASSLLPTGGEQYF
TGTGCCAGCAGCCTACTCCCGACAGGGGGCGAGCAGTACTTC
>TRBV15|.|TRBJ2-3|.
CATSRPSTSSTDTQYF
TGTGCCACCAGCAGGCCATCGACCTCTAGCACAGATACGCAGTATTTT
>TRBV4-1|.|TRBJ2-7|.
CASSQAGAAYEQYF
TGCGCCAGCAGCCAAGCCGGGGCAGCCTACGAGCAGTACTTC
>TRBV11-2|.|TRBJ1-1|.
CASSFKLSPENTEAFF
TGTGCCAGCAGCTTCAAGCTTTCCCCGGAGAACACTGAAGCTTTCTTT
>TRBV12-5|.|TRBJ2-1|.
CASGLGDEQFF
TGTGCTAGTGGTTTGGGGGATGAGCAGTTCTTC
>TRBV6-7|.|TRBJ1-2|.
CASSYSGQGGHGYTF
TGTGCCAGCAGTTACTCGGGGCAGGGAGGTCATGGCTACACCTTC
>TRBV5-6|.|TRBJ1-2|once
CASSRRGYGYTF
TGTGCCAGCAGCCGGAGGGGCTATGGCTACACCTTC
>TRBV7-9|.|TRBJ2-7|once
CASSLDLTYEQYF
TGTGCCAGCAGCTTAGACTTAACCTACGAGCAGTACTTC
>TRBV9|.|TRBJ1-3|.
CASSVEGGMGNTIYF
TGTGCCAGCAGCGTAGAGGGGGGGATGGGAAACACCATATATTTT
>TRBV27|.|TRBJ2-7|.
CASSLRGAYEQYF
TGTGCCAGCAGTTTGAGAGGGGCCTACGAGCAGTACTTC
>TRBV2|.|TRBJ2-4|.
CASSDLLAKNIQYF
TGTGCCAGCAGTGATCTCCTAGCCAAAAACATTCAGTACTTC